These 15 T cell receptor beta chains were sequenced from one sample in a study of blood T cells in healthy people across ages (dated by TCRdb to about 2015). The library came from 5' RACE. TCRdb shows the sequencer as Illumina HiSeq 2500. A second PCR of roughly 7 to 11 cycles was performed with a sample-barcoded 5' primer and a J-beta primer mix. TCRdb reworked the public reads: Q25 trimming with fastp, MiXCR clone assembly, productive beta chains retained. One record per CDR3 amino acid sequence lists the most common genes and DNA. Here the sample has about 1,600,000 distinct CDR3 sequences; roughly 40% occur a single time. Approximately 7.9% of the sample goes to the ten largest clones. The sequencing input was blood. Receptors originate from a woman between 18 and 29 years old in good health.

The V call is TRBV29-1, the J call TRBJ2-1; TRBD1 might be the D (5 bases). CDR1 is SQVTM and CDR2 is ANQGSEA in the germline V gene. The length of the CDR3 is 10 residues. Trimming cost V 4 bases and J 10 bases, with 8 bases left between them. The CDR3 bases are TGCAGCGTTGGGACAAGCGAGCAGTTCTTC. It specifies CSVGTSEQFF.

The chain has TRBV12-3 or TRBV12-4 and TRBJ2-5, with TRBD2 identical over 8 bases. V lost 7 bases to trimming and J lost 5 bases; unmatched junction nucleotides: 9. The CDR3 covers 14 residues. The CDR3: CASTQWTSWETQYF. The CDR3 DNA is TGTGCCAGCACCCAGTGGACTAGCTGGGAGACCCAGTACTTC.

This clonotype was counted between two and nine times. The chain has TRBV27 and TRBJ2-1, with TRBD2 matching 10 bases. The CDR3 is 16 amino acids. After removal of 0 bases from V and 5 bases from J, the junction contained 4 bases not matched to a gene. Germline assignment: CDR1 MNHEY and CDR2 SMNVEV (reference sequence). As DNA, the CDR3 is TGTGCCAGCAGTTTATCCTCTAGCGGGAGCCACAATGAGCAGTTCTTC. Its protein product is CASSLSSSGSHNEQFF.

The rearrangement links TRBV20-1 to TRBJ2-5, with no clear D. V lost 0 bases, J lost 1 base, and 9 bases lay in between. The V gene's germline CDR1 is DFQATT and CDR2 SNEGSKA (reference sequence). This CDR3 contains 14 residues. The CDR3 loop is CSARDWIGQETQYF. The CDR3 bases are TGCAGTGCTAGAGATTGGATCGGCCAAGAGACCCAGTACTTC.

The V call is TRBV15, the J call TRBJ2-7, with D unresolved. The length of the CDR3 is 15 residues. Germline lookup yields CDR1 LNHNV and CDR2 YYDKDF (reference sequence). The V end was cut by 1 base, the J end by 2 bases, with 12 bases between. The CDR3 DNA is TGTGCCACCAGCAGAGGGAAATCTGTGACCTACGAGCAGTACTTC. Its translation: CATSRGKSVTYEQYF.

The chain joins TRBV7-9 to TRBJ2-3; perhaps TRBD2 as D (7 bases). This CDR3 is built from 20 residues. The germline gives CDR1 SEHNR, CDR2 FQNEAQ (reference sequence). The V gene lost 5 bases and the J gene lost 4 bases, with 31 bases spanning the gap. CDR3 loop: CASSPRFGTGGAGLADTQYF. DNA for the CDR3: TGTGCCAGCAGCCCCCGGTTCGGGACGGGGGGCGCAGGTCTAGCAGATACGCAGTATTTT.

A note on this clonotype: A much larger clone is a single base away; this may be a read error. The chain has TRBV4-2 and TRBJ1-6; TRBD1 matches at 7 bases. This CDR3 comprises 15 residues. Germline loops: CDR1 LGHNA, CDR2 YNFKEQ. In DNA, the CDR3 is TGTGCCAGCAGCCAAGAGGCGACAGGGTTGACACCCCCCCACTTT. Protein: CASSQEATGLTPPHF.

V gene TRBV24-1 combines with J gene TRBJ2-1; D unresolved. From germline, CDR1 is KGHDR and CDR2 SFDVKD. Deletions cut 4 bases from V and 1 base from J, with 13 bases between. The CDR3 loop spans 16 amino acids. As DNA, the CDR3 is TGTGCCACCAGTGACACCCACAGCTTTTCCTACAATGAGCAGTTCTTC. This gives the protein CATSDTHSFSYNEQFF.

V usage is TRBV19 and J usage is TRBJ2-6; D is unclear. Germline V gene sequence: CDR1 LNHDA, CDR2 SQIVND (reference sequence). This CDR3 is built from 17 residues. V was shortened by 5 bases and J by 0 bases, with 14 bases between the two germline ends. CDR3 sequence: CASSLTLGNSGANVLTF. CDR3 in DNA: TGTGCCAGTAGTCTTACGTTGGGAAACTCTGGGGCCAACGTCCTGACTTTC.

This rearrangement joins TRBV20-1 to TRBJ2-3, with TRBD2 identical over 8 bases. CDR3 length: 14 amino acids. V lost 3 bases and J lost 3; bases outside the gene matches: 5. Germline CDR1 is DFQATT and CDR2 is SNEGSKA (reference sequence). The CDR3 DNA reads TGCAGTGCTAGGGGGGGACTAGGGACAGATACGCAGTATTTT. Translation: CSARGGLGTDTQYF.

V and J are TRBV18 and TRBJ2-5, with 8 bases lining up with TRBD2. V dropped 2 bases and J dropped 0; count of bases not matched to a gene: 5. The CDR3 spans 16 residues. CDR1 and CDR2 from the germline V gene are KGHSH and LQKENI. The CDR3 DNA follows: TGTGCCAGCTCACCAAAAACTAGCGGAGACCAAGAGACCCAGTACTTC. This encodes CASSPKTSGDQETQYF.

The V and J genes are TRBV27 and TRBJ2-3; either TRBD1 or TRBD2 may supply D (5 bases each). The CDR3 length is 16 residues. Germline V lookup: CDR1 MNHEY, CDR2 SMNVEV (reference sequence). The V and J ends lost 3 bases and 2 bases respectively, with 15 bases between them. CDR3 amino acids: CASSFDLGGTTDTQYF. The CDR3 DNA sequence: TGTGCCAGCAGTTTTGATCTTGGGGGAACCACAGATACGCAGTATTTT.

This chain links TRBV5-5 with TRBJ2-1, with 7 bases lining up with TRBD2. Losses at the gene ends were 1 base for V and 9 bases for J; bases not matched to a gene: 4. From germline, CDR1 is SGHKS and CDR2 YYEKEE (reference sequence). This CDR3 contains 13 residues. CDR3 DNA sequence: TGTGCCAGCAGCTTGAAGATAGCGGGTGAGCAGTTCTTC. Translation gives CASSLKIAGEQFF.

This clonotype was recorded a few times. The V and J genes are TRBV5-4 and TRBJ1-2; D possibly corresponds to TRBD1 (5 bases). Between the trimmed V and J ends, which lost 6 bases and 7 bases, there was a span of 22 bases. The length of the CDR3 is 15 residues. The germline gives CDR1 SGHNT, CDR2 YYREEE (reference sequence). The CDR3 bases are TGTGCCAGCACGAAAAAGGGGCAGATCGAGAGTGGCTACACCTTC. Its translation: CASTKKGQIESGYTF.

The CDR3 bases are TGTGCCACCAGTGATGATGCACGGGCAAAAAATCAGCCCCAGCATTTT. It codes for CATSDDARAKNQPQHF. The chain employs TRBV24-1 and TRBJ1-5; D is unclear. The CDR3 is 16 amino acids. Trimming removed 3 bases from V and 4 bases from J, with 15 bases in between. CDR1 is KGHDR, CDR2 SFDVKD, per germline.